These T cell receptor beta chains were read from a single sample in a study of technical replicates of blood from several donors. Sequenced by immunoSEQ multiplex PCR; TCRdb stores in-frame clones only, minus some. The sample contains some 60,000 clones, around 87% of which appear only once. The sequencing sample was made of PBMCs. The receptors originated from a human donor in good health. Some clones in this sample may be carry-over from other donors' samples. The CDR3 runs from the conserved cysteine through the conserved F or W. Fields, in order: J gene, D gene, V gene, clone size, CDR3 protein, CDR3 DNA. A D gene is named only where the DNA matches it firmly. Size is omitted from some rows. Given values are once, few, many or a class for expanded clones.

TRBJ2-5 TRBD2 TRBV19 few CASSIGSGGRETQYF TGTGCCAGTAGTATAGGGTCGGGGGGGCGGGAGACCCAGTACTTC
TRBJ2-2 TRBD1 TRBV11-2 NA CASSWDRVAGELFF TGTGCCAGCAGCTGGGACAGGGTTGCCGGGGAGCTGTTTTTT
TRBJ2-1 NA TRBV7-2 once CASSQGRELYNEQFF TGTGCCAGCAGCCAAGGCCGGGAGCTCTACAATGAGCAGTTCTTC
TRBJ2-5 NA TRBV5-4 NA CASSWVPAGRLETQYF TGTGCCAGCAGCTGGGTCCCCGCGGGACGGTTGGAGACCCAGTACTTC
TRBJ2-1 TRBD2 TRBV9 NA CASSVAGTSYEQFF TGTGCCAGCAGCGTCGCCGGGACTAGCTATGAGCAGTTCTTC
TRBJ2-2 TRBD1 TRBV30 NA CAWSTTGFGGELFF TGTGCCTGGAGTACGACAGGGTTTGGCGGGGAGCTGTTTTTT
TRBJ1-2 NA TRBV27 NA CAARRDYLGKYTF TGTGCCGCAAGGAGGGACTACCTCGGCAAATACACCTTC
TRBJ2-1 TRBD2 TRBV7-9 NA CASSPELAGNEQFF TGTGCCAGCAGCCCCGAGCTAGCGGGGAATGAGCAGTTCTTC
TRBJ2-7 NA TRBV7-9 NA CASSLAGDEQYF TGTGCCAGCAGCTTAGCAGGGGACGAGCAGTACTTC
TRBJ1-1 NA TRBV19 NA CASSSFGEGTEAFF TGTGCCAGTAGCAGCTTTGGGGAGGGAACTGAAGCTTTCTTT
TRBJ1-3 NA TRBV13 once CASSPWGTYRGTIYF TGTGCCAGCAGCCCCTGGGGTACCTATCGGGGCACCATATATTTT
TRBJ2-7 TRBD1 TRBV7-9 NA CASSPQTGGGYEQYF TGTGCCAGCAGCCCACAGACAGGGGGCGGGTACGAGCAGTACTTC
TRBJ2-5 TRBD2 TRBV9 NA CASSTRLAGWETQYF TGTGCCAGCAGCACCCGACTAGCCGGGTGGGAGACCCAGTACTTC
TRBJ2-7 NA TRBV25-1 NA CASSGLGGKQYF TGTGCCAGCAGTGGGCTGGGGGGTAAGCAGTACTTC
TRBJ2-1 NA TRBV4-3 once CAGSQENGPGQFF TGCGCCGGCAGCCAAGAAAACGGTCCAGGGCAGTTCTTC
TRBJ2-7 NA TRBV2 NA CASSRDRSSEEQYF TGTGCCAGCAGTAGAGACCGTTCGAGCGAAGAGCAGTACTTC
TRBJ1-1 TRBD1 TRBV4-2 NA CASSQEGTGARTEAFF TGTGCCAGCAGCCAAGAAGGCACAGGGGCGCGCACTGAAGCTTTCTTT
TRBJ2-7 NA TRBV6-1 NA CASRDDGSATYEQYF TGTGCCAGCAGGGACGACGGGAGTGCAACCTACGAGCAGTACTTC
TRBJ1-1 NA TRBV19 NA CASSAFLGAFF TGTGCCAGTAGTGCCTTCCTCGGAGCTTTCTTT
TRBJ2-7 TRBD2 TRBV5-1 NA CASRITGGLDEQYF TGCGCCAGCAGGATTACGGGGGGGCTCGACGAGCAGTACTTC